These T cell receptor beta chains were read from a single sample in a study of T cell responses to AZD1222 COVID-19 vaccine. Libraries were prepared by immunoSEQ multiplex PCR; TCRdb keeps only in-frame clonotypes and omits some of them. The data show 75,000 to 100,000 clones, around 90% seen once. Sequenced material: peripheral blood, taken on day 0 of AZD1222 vaccination. The receptors derive from an adult in good health. Each CDR3 is given with its conserved first and last residue. D genes are given only for firm matches. Size is omitted from some rows. Given values are once, few, many or a class for expanded clones.

>.|TRBV19|TRBJ2-3|.|14
CASSILFGIDTQYF
TGTGCCAGTAGTATACTTTTCGGGATCGATACGCAGTATTTT
>.|TRBV29-1|TRBJ1-5|TRBD1|13
CSVRDRDNQPQHF
TGCAGCGTCCGGGACAGGGACAATCAGCCCCAGCATTTT
>.|TRBV30|TRBJ1-2|.|14
CAWSVFGINYGYTF
TGTGCCTGGAGTGTGTTCGGGATTAACTATGGCTACACCTTC
>.|TRBV7-9|TRBJ1-3|.|16
CASSPGPDLSGNTIYF
TGTGCCAGCAGCCCTGGACCAGACCTCTCTGGAAACACCATATATTTT
>.|TRBV24-1|TRBJ2-3|.|15
CATSPAPPLTDTQYF
TGTGCCACCAGTCCAGCGCCTCCGCTCACAGATACGCAGTATTTT
>.|TRBV7-3|TRBJ2-1|TRBD2|21
CASSSPPGRRLAGGPGNEQFF
TGTGCCAGCAGCTCGCCGCCGGGCCGCAGACTAGCGGGAGGGCCGGGTAATGAGCAGTTCTTC
>.|TRBV4-2|TRBJ2-3|.|14
CASSQAVRADTQYF
TGTGCCAGCAGCCAAGCCGTGCGAGCGGATACGCAGTATTTT
>.|TRBV7-3|TRBJ2-7|TRBD2|15
CASSSGGGGAYEQYF
TGTGCCAGCAGCTCGGGCGGGGGAGGTGCCTACGAGCAGTACTTC
>.|TRBV27|TRBJ1-2|TRBD1|15
CASRSDRANNYGYTF
TGTGCCAGCAGGTCGGACAGGGCCAACAACTATGGCTACACCTTC
>once|TRBV28|TRBJ1-5|TRBD1|18
CASSPYSTGATSNQPQHF
TGTGCCAGCAGTCCATACTCGACAGGGGCCACTTCCAATCAGCCCCAGCATTTT
>.|TRBV28|TRBJ2-7|.|13
CASSQRGIDEQYF
TGTGCCAGCAGTCAACGCGGGATCGACGAGCAGTACTTC
>.|TRBV2|TRBJ2-4|.|14
CASSALIAKNIQYF
TGTGCCAGCAGTGCCCTGATAGCCAAAAACATTCAGTACTTC
>.|TRBV11-2|TRBJ1-2|.|15
CASSSRSDTPNGYTF
TGTGCCAGCAGCTCACGATCGGACACGCCGAATGGCTACACCTTC
>.|TRBV2|TRBJ2-3|.|13
CASSGQYTDTQYF
TGTGCCAGCAGCGGACAGTACACAGATACGCAGTATTTT
>once|TRBV28|TRBJ1-1|.|14
CASSLLTMNTEAFF
TGTGCCAGCAGTTTACTGACCATGAACACTGAAGCTTTCTTT
>.|TRBV19|TRBJ2-7|TRBD2|17
CASSVLAGAPSSYEQYF
TGTGCCAGTAGTGTCCTAGCGGGAGCCCCGAGCTCCTACGAGCAGTACTTC
>once|TRBV3-1/TRBV3-2|TRBJ2-7|.|12
CASSQTGNEQYF
TGTGCCAGCAGCCAAACGGGGAACGAGCAGTACTTC
>.|TRBV5-1|TRBJ2-7|TRBD2|14
CASSLVAGSYEQYF
TGCGCCAGCAGCTTGGTAGCGGGCTCCTACGAGCAGTACTTC
>.|TRBV7-9|TRBJ2-1|.|15
CASSPTGNSYNEQFF
TGTGCCAGCAGCCCAACAGGGAACTCCTACAATGAGCAGTTCTTC
>.|TRBV9|TRBJ1-5|.|15
CASSVGQGGNQPQHF
TGTGCCAGCAGCGTAGGGCAGGGTGGCAATCAGCCCCAGCATTTT
>.|TRBV5-6|TRBJ1-4|TRBD1|15
CASSIGDRPNEKLFF
TGTGCCAGCAGCATAGGGGACAGGCCTAATGAAAAACTGTTTTTT
>.|TRBV29-1|TRBJ2-1|.|13
CSVGTQSYNEQFF
TGCAGCGTCGGTACCCAATCTTACAATGAGCAGTTCTTC
>.|TRBV19|TRBJ1-1|TRBD1|16
CASNPIDRGTNTEAFF
TGTGCCAGTAACCCCATCGACAGGGGTACGAACACTGAAGCTTTCTTT
>.|TRBV15|TRBJ2-7|TRBD1|16
CATSSPGTGNSYEQYF
TGTGCCACCAGCAGCCCTGGGACAGGGAATTCCTACGAGCAGTACTTC
>once|TRBV18|TRBJ1-5|.|16
CASSPQGLSGNQPQHF
TGTGCCAGCTCACCGCAGGGGCTGTCCGGCAATCAGCCCCAGCATTTT
>.|TRBV19|TRBJ1-1|TRBD1|17
CASSRGQGALVNTEAFF
TGTGCCAGTAGTAGGGGACAGGGGGCCTTGGTGAACACTGAAGCTTTCTTT
>.|TRBV9|TRBJ2-1|.|15
CASSVDGQPTNEQFF
TGTGCCAGCAGCGTAGATGGACAGCCAACCAATGAGCAGTTCTTC
>once|TRBV5-1|TRBJ1-2|.|15
CASSGQGMANYGYTF
TGCGCCAGCAGTGGGCAGGGAATGGCTAACTATGGCTACACCTTC
>.|TRBV2|TRBJ1-4|.|14
CASTLKGTDQKLFF
TGTGCCAGCACCCTTAAAGGGACGGATCAAAAACTGTTTTTT
>.|TRBV30|TRBJ2-5|.|14
CAWSADLYQETQYF
TGTGCCTGGAGTGCCGACTTGTACCAAGAGACCCAGTACTTC
>.|TRBV28|TRBJ2-2|.|14
CASLPPLATGELFF
TGTGCCAGCCTACCGCCCCTCGCCACCGGGGAGCTGTTTTTT
>.|TRBV30|TRBJ1-6|.|13
CAWTPDWGSPLHF
TGTGCCTGGACTCCGGACTGGGGTTCACCCCTCCACTTT
>.|TRBV10-1|TRBJ2-2|.|12
CASSPTTGELFF
TGCGCCAGCAGTCCTACTACCGGGGAGCTGTTTTTT
>.|TRBV11-2|TRBJ2-1|.|14
CASSPRQGYNEQFF
TGTGCCAGCAGCCCTAGGCAGGGGTACAATGAGCAGTTCTTC
>.|TRBV6-1|TRBJ1-1|.|13
CASSENFGSEAFF
TGTGCCAGCAGTGAAAATTTTGGCAGTGAAGCTTTCTTT
>.|TRBV18|TRBJ2-1|.|13
CASLSGQDNEQFF
TGTGCCAGCTTAAGCGGGCAGGACAATGAGCAGTTCTTC
>.|TRBV18|TRBJ2-7|.|16
CASSPNVGGSSYEQYF
TGTGCCAGCTCACCCAATGTCGGAGGGAGCTCCTACGAGCAGTACTTC
>.|TRBV28|TRBJ1-2|.|15
CASSLLSGMRYGYTF
TGTGCCAGCAGTTTACTGTCGGGAATGCGCTATGGCTACACCTTC
>.|TRBV7-6|TRBJ1-3|.|16
CASSLGGIDSGNTIYF
TGTGCCAGCAGCTTAGGAGGCATCGACTCTGGAAACACCATATATTTT
>.|TRBV6-5|TRBJ1-2|.|15
CASRRTGLTNYGYTF
TGTGCCAGCAGAAGAACGGGACTCACGAACTATGGCTACACCTTC
>once|TRBV29-1|TRBJ1-3|.|14
CSVNREDPGNTIYF
TGCAGCGTTAACAGGGAGGATCCGGGAAACACCATATATTTT
>once|TRBV6-1|TRBJ2-6|.|14
CASSESSGANVLTF
TGTGCCAGCAGTGAAAGCTCTGGGGCCAACGTCCTGACTTTC
>.|TRBV28|TRBJ1-5|.|13
CASSPGPRFPQHF
TGTGCCAGCAGTCCCGGGCCCCGATTCCCCCAGCATTTT
>once|TRBV28|TRBJ2-3|.|17
CASRPHGQLLATDTQYF
TGTGCCAGCAGGCCCCACGGACAGTTGCTGGCCACAGATACGCAGTATTTT
>.|TRBV28|TRBJ2-7|TRBD1|15
CASSFPPGGPYEQYF
TGTGCCAGCAGTTTTCCCCCAGGGGGACCCTACGAGCAGTACTTC
>.|TRBV11-2|TRBJ1-2|.|14
CASRKGGGLYGYTF
TGTGCCAGCAGGAAAGGGGGAGGGCTCTATGGCTACACCTTC
>.|TRBV6-2/TRBV6-3|TRBJ2-6|.|15
CASSPTGTGANVLTF
TGTGCCAGCAGCCCTACAGGGACTGGGGCCAACGTCCTGACTTTC
>.|TRBV28|TRBJ2-2|TRBD2|15
CASSLAGGPAGELFF
TGTGCCAGCAGTTTAGCGGGAGGGCCTGCCGGGGAGCTGTTTTTT
>once|TRBV5-4|TRBJ2-1|TRBD2|16
CASSLSSGRAGNEQFF
TGTGCCAGCAGTTTGAGTAGCGGGAGGGCAGGCAATGAGCAGTTCTTC
>.|TRBV9|TRBJ2-5|.|14
CASSVGPLEETQYF
TGTGCCAGCAGCGTTGGGCCCCTCGAAGAGACCCAGTACTTC
>.|TRBV13|TRBJ1-1|TRBD1|14
CASSLRTGGSEAFF
TGTGCCAGCAGCTTAAGGACAGGGGGCTCTGAAGCTTTCTTT
>.|TRBV5-1|TRBJ2-5|.|14
CASSLALHQETQYF
TGCGCCAGCAGCTTGGCACTACACCAAGAGACCCAGTACTTC
>.|TRBV12-3/TRBV12-4|TRBJ2-2|.|12
CASRWGSGELFF
TGTGCCAGCAGATGGGGGTCCGGGGAGCTGTTTTTT
>.|TRBV2|TRBJ2-5|.|13
CASKEGAGETQYF
TGTGCCAGCAAGGAGGGGGCTGGAGAGACCCAGTACTTC
>.|TRBV7-8|TRBJ2-3|.|16
CASSLGVAGWSDTQYF
TGTGCCAGCAGCTTAGGGGTGGCGGGATGGTCAGATACGCAGTATTTT